This T cell receptor (beta chain) was identified in a study of identical twins. Overall study findings and caveats: Within beta out-of-frame sequences, the excess sharing observed between twins was weaker. Beta clonotypes that were abundant in cord blood contained fewer insertions, a pattern absent from memory repertoires.

Trimming removed 5 bases from V and 5 bases from J; junction bases left unmatched: 12. This CDR3 contains 16 residues. The V gene's germline CDR1 is SGHVS and CDR2 FQNEAQ. On this clonotype: What it binds is not known.

TCRdb re-called the 5' RACE reads with MiXCR, one entry per CDR3 protein. The table records under 900,000 distinct CDR3 sequences, 15% to 20% of them present only once. This sample was also put to use in a study of T cells expressing NK-cell markers. Per that paper: In a group of several donors, dominant NKG2C+ clonotypes represented roughly 1.0-7.5% of CD8+ T cells.

The chain joins TRBV7-8 to TRBJ2-3; TRBD2 matches 8 bases. Input material: PBMCs. This receptor was taken from a woman younger than 35 in good health. The CDR3 spells CASSVSWGTRGDTQYF. The CDR3 region has the DNA TGTGCCAGCAGCGTGTCCTGGGGGACTAGGGGAGATACGCAGTATTTT.